The 29 T cell receptor beta chains reported below all come from one sample, sequenced in a study of T cell responses to AZD1222 COVID-19 vaccine. The assay was immunoSEQ multiplex PCR, and TCRdb's table has in-frame clones only and misses some. The sample lists 210,000 or so clones, around 93% seen once, with roughly 0.99% in the top ten. The sequenced sample was peripheral blood, obtained on day 0 of MenACWY control vaccination. These receptors were obtained from an adult in good health.

The rearrangement links TRBV30 to TRBJ1-4, with 10 nucleotides matching TRBD1. Germline values: CDR1 GTSNPN, CDR2 SVGIG (reference sequence). Trimming cost V 5 bases and J 6 bases; bases outside gene matches: 3. The CDR3 loop spans 13 amino acids. DNA of the CDR3: TGTGCCTGGGACAGGGGGCCAGATGAAAAACTGTTTTTT. It yields the protein CAWDRGPDEKLFF.

This chain joins TRBV4-3 and TRBJ1-4; D unclear. This CDR3 region has 16 residues. Germline CDR1 reads LGHNA; CDR2 reads YSLEER. Trimming pared 0 bases from V and 0 bases from J, leaving 8 bases between. The CDR3 nucleotides are TGCGCCAGCAGCCAAGACGCGGCAGCAACTAATGAAAAACTGTTTTTT. The encoded protein is CASSQDAAATNEKLFF.

This chain connects TRBV6-1 to TRBJ1-1; D is perhaps TRBD1 (6 bases). Trimming pared 1 base from V and 5 bases from J, leaving 11 bases between. This CDR3 spans 14 amino acids. The germline V gene has CDR1 MNHNS and CDR2 SASEGT. This chain's CDR3 is CASSEVFRGTEAFF. The CDR3 nucleotides read TGTGCCAGCAGTGAAGTTTTCAGGGGAACTGAAGCTTTCTTT.

This clone turned up a few times. V is TRBV12-3 or TRBV12-4 and J is TRBJ2-5; no reliable D call. Trimming shortened V by 2 bases and J by 5 bases, and 9 bases separated the two germline ends. CDR3 size: 13 residues. The CDR3 DNA is TGTGCCAGCAGTTTAACCCGATGGGAGACCCAGTACTTC. It encodes CASSLTRWETQYF.

DNA of the CDR3: TGCGCCAGCAGCCAGGCCGCGGACAGGGGTTGGGGCTACACCTTC. Its protein product is CASSQAADRGWGYTF. The rearrangement links TRBV4-1 to TRBJ1-2; 9 nucleotides align to TRBD1. The J segment lost 8 bases and the V segment lost 3 bases, leaving 10 bases of the junction unmatched. The CDR3 consists of 15 residues. CDR1 and CDR2 from the germline V gene are MGHRA and YSYEKL.

Only a few counts were recorded for this clone. The genes are TRBV10-3 and TRBJ1-1, with TRBD1 as a possible D gene (6 bases). There are 15 residues in the CDR3. V gave up 3 bases and J gave up 0 bases, with 11 bases separating them. Germline V CDR1 and CDR2: ENHRY, SYGVKD. The CDR3 DNA reads TGTGCCATCAGTGACCCCGGACAGATGAACACTGAAGCTTTCTTT. Amino acid sequence: CAISDPGQMNTEAFF.

This rearrangement joins TRBV2 to TRBJ2-6, with TRBD1 as a possible D gene (6 bases). Trimming removed 6 bases from V and 1 base from J, with 16 bases in between. The germline V gene encodes CDR1 SNHLY and CDR2 FYNNEI. The CDR3 has 17 amino acids. This CDR3 is CASRSQGEGSGANVLTF. DNA for the CDR3: TGTGCCAGCAGATCACAGGGTGAGGGATCTGGGGCCAACGTCCTGACTTTC.

The chain uses TRBV2 and TRBJ1-2; weak D call: TRBD1 (6 bases). Trimming took 6 bases from V and 6 from J, leaving 11 bases between them. Germline V gives CDR1 SNHLY, CDR2 FYNNEI. This CDR3 has 12 residues. CDR3 protein: CASRRTVNGYTF. In DNA, the CDR3 is TGTGCCAGCAGGAGGACAGTGAATGGCTACACCTTC.

This rearrangement joins TRBV4-3 to TRBJ1-4, with D possibly matching TRBD1 (5 bases). V gave up 0 bases and J gave up 5 bases, with 10 bases separating them. This CDR3 region has 15 residues. CDR1 is LGHNA, CDR2 YSLEER, per germline. CDR3 sequence reads: CASSQDGGSNEKLFF. In nucleotides, the CDR3 is TGCGCCAGCAGCCAAGATGGGGGGAGCAATGAAAAACTGTTTTTT.

In DNA, the CDR3 is TGTGCCAGCAGGCTCACAGGGACAGGGGCAAATAATTCACCCCTCCACTTT. It yields the protein CASRLTGTGANNSPLHF. The chain joins TRBV27 to TRBJ1-6, with TRBD1 matching over 10 bases. CDR3 length: 17 amino acids. Losses at the gene ends were 6 bases for V and 5 bases for J; bases not matched to a gene: 10. Germline V gene sequence: CDR1 MNHEY, CDR2 SMNVEV (reference sequence).

Turning to this clone: The junction differs from germline at one of its ends, possibly a read error. The J gene is TRBJ1-2, the V gene TRBV7-9; 7 bases line up with TRBD1. The germline gives CDR1 SEHNR, CDR2 FQNEAQ (reference sequence). This CDR3 spans 12 amino acids. The CDR3 DNA follows: TGTGCCAGCAGTTTAGGGACAGCTGGCTACACCTTC. As protein: CASSLGTAGYTF.

This chain links TRBV2 with TRBJ2-1; 10 bases fit TRBD1. The CDR3 runs 13 residues. The V gene's germline CDR1 is SNHLY and CDR2 FYNNEI. V shed 6 bases, J shed 8 bases, and the junction held 4 bases outside the gene matches. CDR3 sequence reads: CASRGTGVDEQFF. DNA for the CDR3: TGTGCCAGCAGGGGGACAGGGGTGGATGAGCAGTTCTTC.

This sequence joins TRBV7-8 and TRBJ1-5, with 7 bases that match TRBD1. CDR3 length equals 16 residues. V gave up 6 bases and J gave up 2 bases; unmatched junction bases: 10. Germline CDR1 and CDR2: SGHVS and FQNEAQ. The CDR3 region is CASSFDRVGRNQPQHF. The CDR3 DNA sequence: TGTGCCAGCAGTTTCGACAGGGTGGGGCGCAATCAGCCCCAGCATTTT.

The chain recombines TRBV30 with TRBJ1-2; D ambiguous. Germline V lookup: CDR1 GTSNPN, CDR2 SVGIG (reference sequence). The V end was cut by 4 bases, the J end by 6 bases, with 9 bases between. This CDR3 contains 11 residues. This CDR3 is CAWTRGDGYTF. In DNA form, the CDR3 reads TGTGCCTGGACGCGGGGTGATGGCTACACCTTC.

The sample holds one count of this clone. V usage is TRBV6-5 and J usage is TRBJ1-5; 7 nucleotides line up with TRBD1. This CDR3 has 14 residues. Germline assignment: CDR1 MNHEY and CDR2 SVGAGI. With 6 bases clipped from V and 2 bases from J, the junction kept 4 bases outside the gene matches. CDR3 sequence reads: CASRSTGGNQPQHF. The CDR3 DNA reads TGTGCCAGCAGATCCACAGGGGGCAATCAGCCCCAGCATTTT.

This chain uses TRBV6-1 with TRBJ1-5; D is undetermined. Germline CDR1 MNHNS, CDR2 SASEGT. CDR3 length equals 16 residues. V gave up 1 base and J gave up 4 bases, with 14 bases separating them. The CDR3 coding sequence is TGTGCCAGCAGTGAAGTCCCAACTGCATCTAATCAGCCCCAGCATTTT. Protein product: CASSEVPTASNQPQHF.

The genes are TRBV19 and TRBJ1-5; tentative D call: TRBD1 (5 bases). Trimming cost V 3 bases and J 5 bases, with 14 bases left between them. This CDR3 is built from 15 residues. Per the germline V gene, CDR1 is LNHDA and CDR2 is SQIVND (reference sequence). The CDR3 bases are TGTGCCAGTAGTATGGGGCCGGACGGCTATCAGCCCCAGCATTTT. Translated, it gives CASSMGPDGYQPQHF.

CDR3 sequence (DNA): TGTGCCAGCAGTTCGGGACAGGGCTACGAGCAGTACTTC. It codes for CASSSGQGYEQYF. The rearrangement joins TRBV2 to TRBJ2-7; TRBD1 aligns across 9 bases. The V gene end was trimmed by 5 bases and the J gene end by 3 bases; junction bases not matched to a gene: 2. CDR1 and CDR2 (germline): SNHLY, FYNNEI. This CDR3 is built from 13 residues.

This rearrangement joins TRBV12-3 or TRBV12-4 to TRBJ1-6; no clear D. Between the trimmed V and J ends, which lost 3 bases and 10 bases, there was a span of 10 bases. This CDR3 region has 13 residues. CDR3 protein: CASSFDGRSPLHF. DNA for the CDR3: TGTGCCAGCAGTTTCGACGGCAGATCACCCCTCCACTTT.

This chain links TRBV14 with TRBJ2-7; weak D call: TRBD2 (6 bases). Germline V gene lookup returns CDR1 SGHDN and CDR2 FVKESK. The CDR3 is 15 amino acids. V lost 4 bases to trimming and J lost 3 bases, with 16 bases between them. CDR3 coding DNA: TGTGCCAGCAGCCTAGAACATGGGGGAGGCTACGAGCAGTACTTC. It specifies CASSLEHGGGYEQYF. The variable domain in full, completed from reference TRBV14 and TRBJ2-7, reads EAGVTQFPSHSVIEKGQTVTLRCDPISGHDNLYWYRRVMGKEIKFLLHFVKESKQDESGMPNNRFLAERTGGTYSTLKVQPAELEDSGVYFCASSLEHGGGYEQYFGPGTRLTVT.

V gene TRBV4-1 combines with J gene TRBJ1-2, with 12 bases aligning to TRBD1. Germline V gene sequence: CDR1 MGHRA, CDR2 YSYEKL. The V and J ends lost 1 base and 7 bases, in that order; junction bases with no gene match: 4. The CDR3 consists of 15 residues. The CDR3 sequence is CASSQVGTGGSGYTF. CDR3 sequence (DNA): TGCGCCAGCAGCCAAGTCGGGACAGGGGGCTCTGGCTACACCTTC.

V and J are TRBV6-4 and TRBJ2-3; no definite D call. With 0 bases removed from V and 6 bases from J, the gap between germline ends came to 13 bases. The CDR3 is 15 amino acids. Looked up from germline, CDR1 is MRHNA and CDR2 is SNTAGT. The CDR3 DNA reads as TGTGCCAGCAGTGACTCCCCTGCAGGCTCCGATACGCAGTATTTT. This encodes CASSDSPAGSDTQYF.

The J gene is TRBJ1-5, the V gene TRBV5-1; D is possibly TRBD1 (6 bases). This CDR3 contains 15 residues. The germline V and J ends were trimmed by 0 bases and 5 bases, with 12 bases remaining between them. Germline values: CDR1 SGHRS, CDR2 YFSETQ. CDR3 nucleotide sequence: TGCGCCAGCAGCTTGGCCAGGGGTGGCGATCAGCCCCAGCATTTT. It is translated as CASSLARGGDQPQHF.

This chain connects TRBV6-4 to TRBJ2-1; D may match TRBD1 or TRBD2 (7 bases each). The V gene's germline CDR1 is MRHNA and CDR2 SNTAGT. Between the trimmed V and J ends, which lost 8 bases and 3 bases, there was a span of 17 bases. The CDR3 is 15 amino acids. In DNA, the CDR3 is TGTGCCAGCGGATCAGGGGGGGGCTACTACAATGAGCAGTTCTTC. This codes for CASGSGGGYYNEQFF.

This clone was seen more than once but under ten times. This sequence joins TRBV9 and TRBJ1-6; D is ambiguous. The CDR3 sequence is 15 residues long. Trimming took 1 base from V and 6 from J, leaving 11 bases between them. The germline V gene has CDR1 SGDLS and CDR2 YYNGEE. This CDR3 is CASSVIAEGNSPLHF. DNA of the CDR3: TGTGCCAGCAGCGTAATCGCGGAGGGTAATTCACCCCTCCACTTT.

The V call is TRBV7-8, the J call TRBJ1-1; D gene ambiguous. CDR1 SGHVS and CDR2 FQNEAQ come from the germline V gene. There are 15 residues in the CDR3. Trimming shortened V by 10 bases and J by 0 bases, and 18 bases separated the two germline ends. CDR3 nucleotide sequence: TGTGCCACCCGCCCGGGGTCCCGATTGAACACTGAAGCTTTCTTT. Translating it yields CATRPGSRLNTEAFF.

The rearrangement links TRBV5-6 to TRBJ1-4, with D unresolved. The CDR3 is made up of 15 amino acids. Trimming removed 5 bases at V and 7 bases at J, with 18 bases between. Germline V gene data show CDR1 as SGHDT and CDR2 as YYEEEE. The CDR3 here is CASSLGGIVVEKLFF. In DNA form, the CDR3 reads TGTGCCAGCAGTCTGGGAGGGATAGTGGTTGAAAAACTGTTTTTT.

This chain uses TRBV5-4 with TRBJ1-1, with TRBD1 as a possible D gene (5 bases). The CDR3 has 16 residues. Trimming took 2 bases from V and 4 from J, leaving 18 bases between them. The germline CDR1 and CDR2 sequences are SGHNT and YYREEE (reference sequence). The CDR3 DNA follows: TGTGCCAGCAGCTTAGAGCCCTCAGGGAGCAGCACTGAAGCTTTCTTT. It encodes CASSLEPSGSSTEAFF.

This clone came up once. This chain joins TRBV6-5 and TRBJ2-2; perhaps TRBD1 as D (6 bases). Trimming took off 6 bases at V and 2 bases at J, with 13 bases between the two ends. The CDR3 sequence is 15 residues long. The germline V gene encodes CDR1 MNHEY and CDR2 SVGAGI. CDR3 loop: CASRGRDINTGELFF. CDR3 sequence (DNA): TGTGCCAGCAGAGGCCGGGACATAAACACCGGGGAGCTGTTTTTT.